Each of the 18 T cell receptor beta chains below was sequenced from the same sample in a study of shared clonotypes between healthy human individuals. Assay used: immunoSEQ multiplex PCR; TCRdb lists only in-frame clones, some missing. Found here are about 120,000 clones, 55% to 70% of them singletons; the top ten hold about 23%. What was sequenced was memory CD8+ T cells sorted from blood. Subset denoted: CD45RO+ cells pooled with CCR7-negative TemRA cells. The source is a woman aged 25 to 45 in good health.

The rearrangement uses TRBV27 and TRBJ2-1; D is unclear. CDR3 length: 14 amino acids. The germline CDR1 and CDR2 sequences are MNHEY and SMNVEV (reference sequence). The V and J ends lost 6 bases and 6 bases respectively, with 15 bases between them. The CDR3 nucleotides read TGTGCCAGCAGGGGGATCAAGACCTTCAATGAGCAGTTCTTC. Encoded protein: CASRGIKTFNEQFF.

V is TRBV15 and J is TRBJ1-5; D is undetermined. Germline V gene sequence: CDR1 LNHNV, CDR2 YYDKDF (reference sequence). V gave up 0 bases and J gave up 1 base, with 7 bases separating them. The CDR3 length is 15 residues. This chain's CDR3 is CATSRERRSNQPQHF. CDR3 bases: TGTGCCACCAGCAGAGAGAGACGGAGCAATCAGCCCCAGCATTTT.

The V call is TRBV6-1, the J call TRBJ1-5; D remains ambiguous. The CDR3 extends over 15 amino acids. V was clipped by 10 bases and J by 0 bases, with 16 bases between them. Germline values: CDR1 MNHNS, CDR2 SASEGT. The CDR3 DNA sequence: TGTGCCACCCATAACCAAGTCTATAGCAATCAGCCCCAGCATTTT. Translating it yields CATHNQVYSNQPQHF.

This chain joins TRBV25-1 and TRBJ2-1, with 9 bases lining up with TRBD2. With V trimmed by 8 bases and J by 8 bases, 13 bases remained unmatched. The CDR3 contains 15 residues. Germline V gene lookup returns CDR1 MGHDK and CDR2 SYGVNS. CDR3: CASENTREGRHEQFF. The CDR3, as DNA: TGTGCCAGCGAGAATACGCGGGAGGGCCGACATGAGCAGTTCTTC. Supplemented by reference TRBV25-1 and TRBJ2-1, the full variable domain reads EADIYQTPRYLVIGTGKKITLECSQTMGHDKMYWYQQDPGMELHLIHYSYGVNSTEKGDLSSESTVSRIRTEHFPLTLESARPSHTSQYLCASENTREGRHEQFFGPGTRLTVL.

This chain links TRBV28 with TRBJ2-1, with unresolved D. V was clipped by 4 bases and J by 11 bases, with 18 bases between them. The CDR3 runs to 14 residues. The germline CDR1 and CDR2 sequences are MDHEN and SYDVKM. Here the CDR3 reads CASSSRPGRAQQFF. In DNA form, the CDR3 reads TGTGCCAGCAGTTCGCGCCCGGGCCGAGCACAGCAGTTCTTC.

This chain joins TRBV28 and TRBJ2-1, with 11 bases aligning to TRBD2. Losses at the gene ends were 3 bases for V and 0 bases for J; bases not matched to a gene: 16. Germline V CDR1 and CDR2: MDHEN, SYDVKM. The CDR3 runs 21 residues. In nucleotides, the CDR3 is TGTGCCAGCAGTTTTCTAGCTAGCGGGAGGCCTAGTCCTGGCTCCTACAATGAGCAGTTCTTC. Translation: CASSFLASGRPSPGSYNEQFF.

This sequence joins TRBV28 and TRBJ2-7; perhaps TRBD1 as D (6 bases). Germline V gives CDR1 MDHEN, CDR2 SYDVKM. V lost 0 bases and J 5 bases, leaving 20 bases between the germline ends. The CDR3 loop spans 17 amino acids. This CDR3 is CASSLWTPSEGVDEQYF. CDR3 sequence (DNA): TGTGCCAGCAGTTTATGGACCCCCTCAGAGGGGGTCGACGAGCAGTACTTC.

The rearrangement uses TRBV10-3 and TRBJ2-7, with TRBD1 matching over 8 bases. CDR1 ENHRY and CDR2 SYGVKD come from the germline V gene. The ends lost 1 base at V and 1 base at J; junction bases unmatched: 15. CDR3 length: 19 residues. CDR3 nucleotide sequence: TGTGCCATCAGTGAGTTAGGGACAGGTAAACGGGTAGGGTCCTACGAGCAGTACTTC. Translated, it gives CAISELGTGKRVGSYEQYF.

The rearrangement uses TRBV9 and TRBJ2-7; 13 positions match TRBD2. Trimming at V came to 0 bases and at J to 3 bases, leaving 3 bases not matched to a gene. CDR1 is SGDLS, CDR2 YYNGEE, per germline. The CDR3 covers 16 residues. The CDR3: CASSVGGLAGFYEQYF. Here the CDR3 DNA reads TGTGCCAGCAGCGTAGGGGGACTAGCGGGATTCTACGAGCAGTACTTC.

The chain links TRBV6-6 to TRBJ1-1, with D uncertain. Trimming pared 0 bases from V and 5 bases from J, leaving 10 bases between. The CDR3 length is 14 residues. In germline, CDR1 is MNHNY, CDR2 SVGAGI (reference sequence). The CDR3 loop reads CASSYSSGRTEAFF. The CDR3 nucleotides read TGTGCCAGCAGTTACTCCTCTGGGAGGACTGAAGCTTTCTTT.

CDR3 residues: CASSQIADTQYF. CDR3 bases: TGCGCCAGCAGCCAAATAGCAGATACGCAGTATTTT. The chain is built from TRBV4-1 and TRBJ2-3; D uncertain. Trimming stripped 2 bases from V and 4 bases from J, with 4 bases between. The CDR3 spans 12 residues. The V gene's germline CDR1 is MGHRA and CDR2 YSYEKL.

The chain uses TRBV5-1 and TRBJ2-7; D assignment may be TRBD1 or TRBD2 (5 bases each). Trimming cost V 1 base and J 3 bases, with 23 bases left between them. Germline CDR1 is SGHRS and CDR2 is YFSETQ. The CDR3 totals 18 residues. CDR3 in DNA: TGCGCCAGCAGCTTGTGGGGGAGTGGCGGCCGACTCGTCTACGAGCAGTACTTC. Its translation: CASSLWGSGGRLVYEQYF.

The chain has TRBV27 and TRBJ2-1; perhaps D is TRBD1 or TRBD2 (5 bases each). The V and J ends lost 2 bases and 9 bases respectively, with 20 bases between them. Germline V CDR1 and CDR2: MNHEY, SMNVEV (reference sequence). The CDR3 loop spans 16 amino acids. CDR3 DNA: TGTGCCAGCAGTTTAGTGTCGGGACGAGGTTTAGTTGAGCAGTTCTTC. It yields the protein CASSLVSGRGLVEQFF.

As regards this clone: This sequence may be a read error, since a much larger clone differs from it by one base. This chain links TRBV6-4 with TRBJ2-1; no clear D. This CDR3 has 13 amino acids. Germline V gives CDR1 MRHNA, CDR2 SNTAGT. V was shortened by 2 bases and J by 3 bases, with 5 bases between the two germline ends. The CDR3 spells CASSDRDYNEQFF. The CDR3, as DNA: TGTGCCAGCAGTGACAGGGACTACAATGAGCAGTTCTTC.

This clone has only a few counts. The CDR3 DNA reads as TGTGCCAGCAGCTTTGAGACTATGGTAATCGAGGAAGAAAAACTGTTTTTT. Translated: CASSFETMVIEEEKLFF. This chain links TRBV7-9 with TRBJ1-4; no firm D call. V was trimmed by 3 bases and J by 8 bases, leaving 22 bases between them. This CDR3 comprises 17 residues. The germline gives CDR1 SEHNR, CDR2 FQNEAQ (reference sequence).

This clone was detected a few times. The chain links TRBV27 to TRBJ2-7, with D hard to call. This CDR3 has 13 residues. Trimming removed 7 bases from V and 7 bases from J, with 17 bases in between. Germline V gene lookup returns CDR1 MNHEY and CDR2 SMNVEV (reference sequence). CDR3 sequence: CASTPSYPGEQYF. The CDR3 region has the DNA TGTGCCAGCACCCCGAGCTACCCCGGGGAGCAGTACTTC.

This clone showed up just a few times. A clone one base away is much larger, so this may be a read error. Other DNA sequences within the sample encode an identical CDR3. This chain uses TRBV6-6 with TRBJ2-2; D ambiguous. The germline V gene has CDR1 MNHNY and CDR2 SVGAGI (reference sequence). This CDR3 has 13 amino acids. V was trimmed by 0 bases and J by 4 bases, leaving 3 bases between them. The CDR3 is CASSYSSTGELFF. The CDR3 DNA sequence: TGTGCCAGCAGTTACTCTAGCACCGGGGAGCTGTTTTTT.

The V and J genes are TRBV11-2 and TRBJ2-7; TRBD2 matches 15 bases. After removal of 1 base from V and 3 bases from J, the junction contained 10 bases not matched to a gene. Per the germline V gene, CDR1 is SGHAT and CDR2 is FQNNGV. The CDR3 spans 19 residues. The CDR3 sequence is CASSLVSGLAGGLYYEQYF. Written as DNA, the CDR3 is TGTGCCAGCAGCTTAGTTTCGGGACTAGCGGGAGGCTTATACTACGAGCAGTACTTC.